This T cell receptor beta chain came from a study of technical replicates of blood from a handful of donors. This CDR3 is built from 15 residues. With 3 bases clipped from V and 8 bases from J, the junction kept 7 bases outside the gene matches. Germline-derived CDR1 and CDR2 are SGHRS and YFSETQ. The assay was immunoSEQ multiplex PCR, and TCRdb's table has in-frame clones only and misses some. The table has some 73,000 clones, more than 90% seen once. The chain couples TRBV5-1 to TRBJ1-6; TRBD1 matches at 8 bases. The receptor was derived from a human donor in good health. Some clones in this sample may be carry-over from other donors' samples. Sequencing was carried out using PBMCs. The CDR3 loop is CASSSGTGWDSPLHF. CDR3 coding DNA: TGCGCCAGCAGCTCGGGGACAGGATGGGATTCACCCCTCCACTTT.